These 10 T cell receptor beta chains were all obtained from the same sample, sequenced in a study of T-cell reconstitution after alpha-beta-depleted transplantation in children. Findings and caveats of the study: Most T-cell counts and diversity one year after the transplant came from T cells that were newly produced.

Preparation of the TCRbeta library involved a method that used unique molecular identifiers. TCRdb re-called the PCR reads through MiXCR, storing one row per CDR3 protein. Of about 300,000 distinct CDR3 sequences in the sample, almost 8% were seen once. These receptors are not linked to any known antigen. This specimen consisted of peripheral blood, obtained 360 days after TCRalphabeta/CD19-depleted stem cell transplant. Every receptor here comes from a female patient aged 2 to 10 who had a stem cell transplant for Fanconi anemia, so the T cells may come from the graft donor.

This clonotype was seen a handful of times. The rearrangement links TRBV20-1 to TRBJ2-7; 10 positions match TRBD2. The CDR3 is made up of 16 amino acids. Germline assignment: CDR1 DFQATT and CDR2 SNEGSKA (reference sequence). The V segment lost 3 bases and the J segment 7 bases; nucleotides outside the gene matches: 15. For the CDR3, the DNA is TGCAGTGCTAGTGGGTTCGGACTAGCGGTTTTTGGGGAGCAGTACTTC. Its protein product is CSASGFGLAVFGEQYF.

V gene TRBV6-1 combines with J gene TRBJ1-5, with D perhaps TRBD1 (5 bases). Trimming cost V 5 bases and J 0 bases, with 26 bases left between them. This CDR3 has 20 amino acids. The germline V gene has CDR1 MNHNS and CDR2 SASEGT. This CDR3 reads CASSKEGQGGVLYSNQPQHF. For the CDR3, the DNA is TGTGCCAGCAGTAAAGAGGGGCAGGGTGGAGTTCTTTATAGCAATCAGCCCCAGCATTTT.

The chain carries TRBV7-9 and TRBJ1-5; no clear D. The CDR3 runs to 14 residues. Trimming removed 1 base at V and 5 bases at J, with 9 bases between. CDR1 SEHNR and CDR2 FQNEAQ come from the germline V gene (reference sequence). The CDR3 DNA reads TGTGCCAGCAGCTTAGGGGATTATGATCAGCCCCAGCATTTT. It encodes CASSLGDYDQPQHF.

The sample holds many counts of this clonotype. The chain combines TRBV28 with TRBJ2-7; 8 bases are a match to TRBD2. Germline CDR1 and CDR2: MDHEN and SYDVKM. The CDR3 is 15 amino acids. V was pared by 7 bases and J by 3 bases, with 11 bases of the junction left unmatched. CDR3 in DNA: TGTGCCAGCACCGATGGACTAGCCTCTAACTACGAGCAGTACTTC. It specifies CASTDGLASNYEQYF.

This clonotype occurred many times. The chain employs TRBV20-1 and TRBJ2-3, with D perhaps assigned TRBD1 or TRBD2 (5 bases each). The germline CDR1 and CDR2 sequences are DFQATT and SNEGSKA (reference sequence). The CDR3 spans 13 residues. Trimming left V 6 bases short and J 0 bases short, with 10 bases between. CDR3 residues: CSAPGRSTDTQYF. For the CDR3, the DNA is TGCAGTGCCCCGGGACGGAGCACAGATACGCAGTATTTT.

The sample holds a few counts of this clonotype. CDR3 bases: TGTGCCAGCAGGAGTGGTCCAGAGGACAGGGGTCCGGGGGGCTACACCTTC. Translation gives CASRSGPEDRGPGGYTF. This chain connects TRBV12-3 or TRBV12-4 to TRBJ1-2; 9 bases are a match to TRBD1. This CDR3 comprises 17 residues. V lost 6 bases to trimming and J lost 8 bases; unmatched junction nucleotides: 19.

The rearrangement links TRBV11-2 to TRBJ2-2, with 7 positions matching TRBD1. The CDR3 is 13 residues long. The V gene's germline CDR1 is SGHAT and CDR2 FQNNGV. The J segment lost 8 bases and the V segment lost 3 bases, leaving 3 bases of the junction unmatched. CDR3 sequence reads: CASSFQGVGELFF. In DNA, the CDR3 is TGTGCCAGCAGCTTCCAGGGGGTGGGGGAGCTGTTTTTT.

This clonotype was counted between two and nine times. This chain uses TRBV12-3 or TRBV12-4 with TRBJ1-2, with 7 bases lining up with TRBD1. After removal of 5 bases from V and 4 bases from J, the junction contained 4 bases not matched to a gene. The CDR3 runs 13 residues. The DNA for the CDR3 is TGTGCCAGCAGTATAGGACAGGCCTATGGCTACACCTTC. Translated: CASSIGQAYGYTF.

This clonotype was picked up a small number of times. V is TRBV7-3 and J is TRBJ1-2; 9 nucleotides align to TRBD1. V shed 5 bases and J 6 bases; nucleotides not matched to a gene: 7. In germline, CDR1 is SGHTA, CDR2 FQGTGA. The CDR3 has 14 amino acids. This chain's CDR3 is CASSPTGQGNGYTF. CDR3 sequence (DNA): TGTGCCAGCAGCCCCACCGGACAGGGGAATGGCTACACCTTC. The whole variable domain, remainder taken from reference TRBV7-3 and TRBJ1-2, is GAGVSQTPSNKVTEKGKYVELRCDPISGHTALYWYRQSLGQGPEFLIYFQGTGAADDSGLPNDRFFAVRPEGSVSTLKIQRTERGDSAVYLCASSPTGQGNGYTFGSGTRLTVV.

This clonotype appeared a few times. This chain joins TRBV7-2 and TRBJ2-7; possible D gene TRBD1, 7 bases. V was pared by 5 bases and J by 7 bases, with 15 bases between. This CDR3 region has 13 residues. The germline V gene has CDR1 SGHTA and CDR2 FQGNSA. CDR3 bases: TGTGCCAGCAGCCCTGGGGCAGGGGGGGAGCAGTACGTC. Its protein is CASSPGAGGEQYV.